This TCR beta chain derives from a study of blood T cells in healthy people across ages. Study-wide findings and caveats: Both naive CD4+ cell counts and diversity were greater in long-lived donors than in aged donors.

The sample holds a few counts of this clonotype. Its target is unknown. Primed by a sample-barcoded 5' primer and a J-beta primer mix, a second PCR proceeded for 7 to 11 cycles. In TCRdb, the 5' RACE reads were re-called with MiXCR into one record per CDR3 protein. The sample holds 1.2 million to 1.5 million distinct CDR3 sequences, 42% seen once. The germline CDR1 and CDR2 sequences are SGHRS and YFSETQ. The CDR3 is 14 residues long. V was clipped by 4 bases and J by 7 bases, with 17 bases between them. Per-sample yields of isolated PBMCs were at least 6 million. The J gene is TRBJ2-5, the V gene TRBV5-1; possible D gene TRBD2, 5 bases. This receptor was identified in a woman aged 18-29 years in good health. Source material: blood. The CDR3 DNA sequence: TGCGCCAGCAGCCTGATTGGCTCAGAGGGGACCCAGTACTTC. Its translation: CASSLIGSEGTQYF.